Below are 24 T cell receptor beta chains sequenced from a single sample in a study of T cell changes during pregnancy in multiple sclerosis. Method: immunoSEQ multiplex PCR; TCRdb's copy keeps in-frame clones and lacks some. Among 55,000 to 70,000 clones listed, around 90% were seen once. Here the sequenced sample was peripheral blood, taken in the second trimester of pregnancy. The receptors shown here come from a female donor in good health, enrolled as a control in a pregnancy study.

The chain recombines TRBV4-1 with TRBJ2-2; the match to TRBD2 covers 13 bases. J was trimmed by 3 bases and V by 0 bases; bases with no gene match: 1. CDR1 and CDR2 from the germline V gene are MGHRA and YSYEKL. The CDR3 is made up of 17 amino acids. CDR3 residues: CASSQEGTSGDTGELFF. The CDR3 region has the DNA TGCGCCAGCAGCCAAGAGGGGACTAGCGGGGACACCGGGGAGCTGTTTTTT.

This clone was observed a single time. The chain is built from TRBV10-2 and TRBJ2-2, with D unclear. The CDR3 loop spans 13 amino acids. In germline, CDR1 is WSHSY, CDR2 SAAADI. Deletions cut 0 bases from V and 6 bases from J, with 5 bases between. CDR3 sequence reads: CASSESESGELFF. DNA of the CDR3: TGCGCCAGCAGTGAGTCTGAGTCCGGGGAGCTGTTTTTT.

The chain recombines TRBV5-6 with TRBJ1-1; 12 bases are a match to TRBD1. Germline CDR1 reads SGHDT; CDR2 reads YYEEEE. The length of the CDR3 is 17 residues. Germline trimming cut 2 bases from V and 4 bases from J; bases unmatched to any gene: 9. The CDR3 here is CASSFSVGQGAGTEAFF. CDR3 sequence (DNA): TGTGCCAGCAGCTTCAGCGTGGGACAGGGGGCTGGCACTGAAGCTTTCTTT.

As to this clone: Within the sample, other DNA sequences also encode this same CDR3. V and J are TRBV5-1 and TRBJ2-3; D gene ambiguous. The CDR3 sequence is 14 residues long. The germline V gene has CDR1 SGHRS and CDR2 YFSETQ. Trimming took off 0 bases at V and 2 bases at J, with 7 bases between the two ends. CDR3 in amino acids: CASSLGDSTDTQYF. DNA of the CDR3: TGCGCCAGCAGCTTGGGAGACTCCACAGATACGCAGTATTTT.

The V call is TRBV9, the J call TRBJ1-1; D is unresolved. V lost 0 bases, J lost 3 bases, and 9 bases lay in between. Germline V CDR1 and CDR2: SGDLS, YYNGEE. This CDR3 is 14 amino acids long. The CDR3 DNA sequence: TGTGCCAGCAGCGTAGGAGGAGCCGACACTGAAGCTTTCTTT. As protein: CASSVGGADTEAFF.

The chain links TRBV25-1 to TRBJ1-6; 9 nucleotides line up with TRBD1. The germline CDR1 and CDR2 sequences are MGHDK and SYGVNS. Germline trimming cut 1 base from V and 6 bases from J; bases unmatched to any gene: 7. The CDR3 contains 17 residues. CDR3: CASSESWTGARNSPLHF. The CDR3 region has the DNA TGTGCCAGCAGTGAATCTTGGACAGGGGCCCGTAATTCACCCCTCCACTTT.

The V gene is TRBV28, the J gene TRBJ2-6; D may be TRBD1 (6 bases). Germline-derived CDR1 and CDR2 are MDHEN and SYDVKM. This CDR3 is 16 amino acids long. V gave up 6 bases and J gave up 2 bases, with 14 bases separating them. The CDR3 DNA reads TGTGCCAGCAGGTCTCAGGGGCCCCCTGGGGCCAACGTCCTGACTTTC. As protein: CASRSQGPPGANVLTF.

Comments on this clone: The junction does not match germline at one end; this may be a read error. The chain employs TRBV15 and TRBJ2-1; 10 positions agree with TRBD2. CDR3 size: 15 residues. Germline V gene data show CDR1 as LNHNV and CDR2 as YYDKDF (reference sequence). The CDR3 loop is CATSRGLAENNEQFF. CDR3 DNA sequence: TGTGCCACCAGTAGAGGACTAGCGGAGAACAATGAGCAGTTCTTC.

V usage is TRBV5-1 and J usage is TRBJ1-4, with D possibly being TRBD1 (6 bases). Germline V gene lookup returns CDR1 SGHRS and CDR2 YFSETQ. The CDR3 consists of 15 residues. Trimming took off 5 bases at V and 4 bases at J, with 15 bases between the two ends. The CDR3 DNA follows: TGCGCCAGCAGGGGGGGGGCGCGAGGTAATGAAAAACTGTTTTTT. Translation gives CASRGGARGNEKLFF. Full variable domain (outside the CDR3, taken from reference TRBV5-1 and TRBJ1-4): KAGVTQTPRYLIKTRGQQVTLSCSPISGHRSVSWYQQTPGQGLQFLFEYFSETQRNKGNFPGRFSGRQFSNSRSEMNVSTLELGDSALYLCASRGGARGNEKLFFGSGTQLSVL.

The chain links TRBV5-1 to TRBJ2-7, with a possible D match to TRBD2 (6 bases). V was clipped by 2 bases and J by 6 bases, with 12 bases between them. CDR3 length: 13 residues. The germline CDR1 and CDR2 sequences are SGHRS and YFSETQ. DNA of the CDR3: TGCGCCAGCAGCTTAGCGGGCCGGAGCGAGCAGTACTTC. It codes for CASSLAGRSEQYF.

The rearrangement uses TRBV7-9 and TRBJ1-1; a possible D gene is TRBD1 (6 bases). Between the trimmed V and J ends, which lost 8 bases and 5 bases, there was a span of 12 bases. The CDR3 sequence is 12 residues long. CDR1 SEHNR and CDR2 FQNEAQ come from the germline V gene (reference sequence). CDR3 sequence (DNA): TGTGCCAGCGCGGGGGGGCCAACTGAAGCTTTCTTT. Residues: CASAGGPTEAFF.

The rearrangement uses TRBV29-1 and TRBJ2-3, with 7 bases fitting TRBD1. Germline V gene lookup returns CDR1 SQVTM and CDR2 ANQGSEA. The V gene end was trimmed by 4 bases and the J gene end by 2 bases; junction bases not matched to a gene: 6. The CDR3 has 14 amino acids. DNA for the CDR3: TGCAGCGTTGGCAGGACAGGCGCCACAGATACGCAGTATTTT. Residues: CSVGRTGATDTQYF.

This clone was picked up one time. The V and J genes are TRBV18 and TRBJ1-1; the match to TRBD1 covers 7 bases. CDR1 and CDR2 (germline): KGHSH, LQKENI. This CDR3 has 15 residues. Trimming at V came to 3 bases and at J to 0 bases, leaving 4 bases not matched to a gene. CDR3 in amino acids: CASSPKQGMNTEAFF. The CDR3 DNA reads as TGTGCCAGCTCACCCAAACAGGGGATGAACACTGAAGCTTTCTTT.

This clone occurred once. This chain's CDR3 is CASSRTGGSYEQYF. In DNA form, the CDR3 reads TGTGCCAGCAGCCGGACAGGGGGGTCCTACGAGCAGTACTTC. The chain joins TRBV14 to TRBJ2-7; the match to TRBD1 covers 10 bases. Germline V gene sequence: CDR1 SGHDN, CDR2 FVKESK. With 4 bases clipped from V and 1 base from J, the junction kept 1 base outside the gene matches. This CDR3 region has 14 residues.

V is TRBV2 and J is TRBJ2-3; 13 bases match TRBD2. Germline V gene data show CDR1 as SNHLY and CDR2 as FYNNEI. The CDR3 extends over 22 amino acids. V was clipped by 7 bases and J by 0 bases; unmatched bases: 22. CDR3 DNA: TGTGCCAGCATGTCGACAGGTAGGACTAGCGGGAGCGTTAGTCCAAGCACAGATACGCAGTATTTT. It specifies CASMSTGRTSGSVSPSTDTQYF.

This clone appeared once. The chain uses TRBV6-4 and TRBJ1-6, with no clear D. The CDR3 runs to 14 residues. CDR1 is MRHNA, CDR2 SNTAGT, per germline. Trimming pared 3 bases from V and 7 bases from J, leaving 10 bases between. The DNA of the CDR3 is TGTGCCAGCAGTGAATATTCCGGGAATTCACCCCTCCACTTT. Its translation is CASSEYSGNSPLHF.

This sequence joins TRBV28 and TRBJ2-1; D may be TRBD2 (5 bases). V lost 4 bases to trimming and J lost 7 bases, with 8 bases between them. CDR1 MDHEN and CDR2 SYDVKM come from the germline V gene. CDR3 length: 12 residues. Here the CDR3 reads CASSSDFNEQFF. The CDR3 DNA sequence: TGTGCCAGCAGTTCGGACTTTAATGAGCAGTTCTTC.

This chain links TRBV28 with TRBJ2-2; a possible D gene is TRBD2 (5 bases). CDR3 length equals 15 residues. The V and J ends lost 2 bases and 0 bases respectively, with 7 bases between them. Germline V gene data show CDR1 as MDHEN and CDR2 as SYDVKM. This CDR3 reads CASSLLAANTGELFF. As DNA, the CDR3 is TGTGCCAGCAGTTTACTAGCAGCGAACACCGGGGAGCTGTTTTTT.

CDR3 in amino acids: CASSTRQNSPLHF. For the CDR3, the DNA is TGTGCCAGTAGTACAAGACAGAATTCACCCCTCCACTTT. This sequence joins TRBV19 and TRBJ1-6, with D possibly being TRBD1 (5 bases). Looked up from germline, CDR1 is LNHDA and CDR2 is SQIVND (reference sequence). Trimming took 4 bases from V and 7 from J, leaving 8 bases between them. CDR3 length equals 13 residues.

J is TRBJ1-5 and V is TRBV2; perhaps TRBD1 as D (5 bases). Per germline, CDR1 SNHLY and CDR2 FYNNEI. CDR3 size: 16 residues. The ends were cut back, 5 bases at V and 1 base at J, with 15 bases in the middle. CDR3: CASSWGRAASNQPQHF. As DNA, the CDR3 is TGTGCCAGCAGTTGGGGCAGGGCGGCAAGCAATCAGCCCCAGCATTTT. The complete variable domain, with remaining parts taken from reference TRBV2 and TRBJ1-5, reads EPEVTQTPSHQVTQMGQEVILRCVPISNHLYFYWYRQILGQKVEFLVSFYNNEISEKSEIFDDQFSVERPDGSNFTLKIRSTKLEDSAMYFCASSWGRAASNQPQHFGDGTRLSIL.

V and J are TRBV5-4 and TRBJ2-1; 12 nucleotides align to TRBD1. The germline V gene has CDR1 SGHNT and CDR2 YYREEE (reference sequence). Trimming removed 0 bases from V and 5 bases from J; junction bases left unmatched: 6. There are 17 residues in the CDR3. As DNA, the CDR3 is TGTGCCAGCAGCTTGGGGGGGACAGGGGGCGCGGACAATGAGCAGTTCTTC. Translating it yields CASSLGGTGGADNEQFF.

The rearrangement uses TRBV7-5 and TRBJ2-3; TRBD2, the table's D call, lacks a check against the DNA. TRBV7-5 is shown as a pseudogene. The CDR3 loop spans 16 amino acids. The CDR3, as DNA: TGTGTCAGAAGCTTAGCGATGACTAGCGGGGGGGATACGCAGTATTTT. Protein sequence: CVRSLAMTSGGDTQYF.

The chain couples TRBV6-1 to TRBJ2-1; tentatively, D is TRBD2 (5 bases). Germline-derived CDR1 and CDR2 are MNHNS and SASEGT. Trimming took off 3 bases at V and 5 bases at J, with 23 bases between the two ends. CDR3 size: 18 residues. As DNA, the CDR3 is TGTGCCAGCAGTGATGGACTTCCTCGGCCATTCAACAACAATGAGCAGTTCTTC. Translated: CASSDGLPRPFNNNEQFF.

The rearrangement uses TRBV18 and TRBJ2-3; TRBD2 agrees at 10 bases. This CDR3 spans 14 amino acids. V shed 5 bases, J shed 11 bases, and the junction held 10 bases outside the gene matches. The germline CDR1 and CDR2 sequences are KGHSH and LQKENI. CDR3 sequence reads: CASSTSGTGMVQYF. CDR3 nucleotide sequence: TGTGCCAGCTCAACTAGCGGGACGGGGATGGTGCAGTATTTT.